This entry lists 10 T cell receptor beta chains sequenced from one sample in a study of T cells in Graves' hyperthyroidism and ophthalmopathy. Amplification targeted TCR beta CDR3 regions from RNA transcripts. Carried out on the TCR CDR3, a first-round RT-PCR used the HTBI primer set. Using its own MiXCR run on the multiplex PCR reads, TCRdb lists one record per CDR3 protein. Counted here are under 250,000 distinct CDR3 sequences, over 20% occurring once; the ten biggest clones make up approximately 35%. Sequenced: blood. The receptors shown here come from a woman aged 35 to 49 with Graves' ophthalmopathy.

This chain joins TRBV15 and TRBJ1-1, with D perhaps TRBD1 (6 bases). This CDR3 comprises 15 residues. Trimming stripped 8 bases from V and 5 bases from J, with 21 bases between. CDR1 and CDR2 from the germline V gene are LNHNV and YYDKDF (reference sequence). CDR3 region: CATGVGTTGGTEAFF. In DNA, the CDR3 is TGTGCCACCGGCGTTGGTACGACAGGAGGGACTGAAGCTTTCTTT.

This clonotype was counted at least ten times. The CDR3 coding sequence is TGCGCCAGCAGCCCAAGCGGGACTAGCTCCTACGAGCAGTACTTC. The encoded protein is CASSPSGTSSYEQYF. The J gene is TRBJ2-7, the V gene TRBV4-1; 8 nucleotides agree with TRBD2. The CDR3 has 15 amino acids. Germline V gene sequence: CDR1 MGHRA, CDR2 YSYEKL. With 4 bases clipped from V and 0 bases from J, the junction kept 5 bases outside the gene matches.

This clonotype was recorded at least ten times. In DNA form, the CDR3 reads TGTGCCAGCAGCTTTGGGCTCCTCAGGGAAGAGACCCAGTACTTC. Translation: CASSFGLLREETQYF. The chain recombines TRBV7-2 with TRBJ2-5; possibly TRBD1 for D (5 bases). CDR1 SGHTA and CDR2 FQGNSA come from the germline V gene. This CDR3 spans 15 amino acids. The germline V and J ends were trimmed by 3 bases and 3 bases, with 14 bases remaining between them.

This clonotype was picked up many times. The chain recombines TRBV6-5 with TRBJ1-2, with a tentative D call TRBD1 (5 bases). Germline loops: CDR1 MNHEY, CDR2 SVGAGI. Trimming took off 5 bases at V and 4 bases at J, with 17 bases between the two ends. This CDR3 has 15 amino acids. CDR3 loop: CASSIRDPGTYGYTF. The CDR3 coding sequence is TGTGCCAGCAGTATCCGGGACCCCGGGACCTATGGCTACACCTTC.

This clonotype was detected many times. V is TRBV29-1 and J is TRBJ2-5, with a weak D call TRBD1 (5 bases). CDR1 and CDR2 from the germline V gene are SQVTM and ANQGSEA. V was clipped by 3 bases and J by 2 bases, with 10 bases between them. CDR3 length: 13 residues. CDR3: CSVDRQSQETQYF. The CDR3 coding sequence is TGCAGCGTTGATAGACAGTCGCAAGAGACCCAGTACTTC.

Turning to this clonotype: One base away lies a much larger clone, so this may be a sequencing read error. The rearrangement uses TRBV2 and TRBJ1-2, with no clear D. V lost 2 bases to trimming and J lost 3 bases, with 4 bases between them. The CDR3 extends over 12 amino acids. From germline, CDR1 is SNHLY and CDR2 FYNNEI. The CDR3, as DNA: TGTGCCAGCAGTGAACAAGACTATGGCTACACCTTC. The encoded protein is CASSEQDYGYTF.

The chain links TRBV7-2 to TRBJ2-4; D gene ambiguous. V was clipped by 6 bases and J by 5 bases, with 5 bases between them. Germline V gives CDR1 SGHTA, CDR2 FQGNSA. This CDR3 region has 11 residues. The CDR3 DNA reads as TGTGCCAGCAGTCCAGAAAACATTCAGTACTTC. Translating it yields CASSPENIQYF.

This clonotype was seen only a few times. An end of the junction differs from the germline gene, which may be a read error. The chain has TRBV27 and TRBJ2-7, with D maybe TRBD1 (6 bases). Germline CDR1 and CDR2: MNHEY and SMNVEV (reference sequence). The CDR3 loop spans 15 amino acids. CDR3 DNA: TGTGTCAGCAGTTTAATAGGGGGAGACACCTACGAGCAGTACTTC. Its protein is CVSSLIGGDTYEQYF.

J is TRBJ2-7 and V is TRBV6-1; D might be TRBD1 (6 bases). The CDR3 spans 14 residues. Trimming left V 2 bases short and J 1 base short, with 9 bases between. In germline, CDR1 is MNHNS, CDR2 SASEGT. CDR3 bases: TGTGCCAGCAGTGAACGCAGGGGTTCCTACGAGCAGTACTTC. It specifies CASSERRGSYEQYF.

Concerning this clonotype itself: One junction end disagrees with the germline gene, perhaps due to a read error. The V gene is TRBV6-1, the J gene TRBJ2-7, with 7 bases lining up with TRBD1. This CDR3 has 14 amino acids. Germline loops: CDR1 MNHNS, CDR2 SASEGT. CDR3 sequence reads: CASRVRDRPYEQHF. DNA of the CDR3: TGTGCCAGCAGGGTCCGGGACAGACCTTACGAGCAGCACTTC.